These T cell receptor beta chains were read from a single sample in a study of cytomegalovirus exposure and HLA in healthy donors. TCRdb's copy holds only in-frame clones and misses some; the assay was immunoSEQ multiplex PCR. Found here are about 190,000 clones, 65% to 85% of them singletons; the top ten hold approximately 1.7%. Sequenced sample: PBMCs. These TCRs come from a man between 40 and 49 years old in good health and CMV-seropositive. CDR3s include the opening cysteine and the closing phenylalanine or tryptophan. D genes are given only for firm matches. Clone size appears in some rows only: once, few, many, or a class for an expanded clone.

>TRBV2|TRBJ2-6|18|TRBD1|-
CASSETRTGGGGANVPTF
TGTGCCAGCAGTGAAACCCGAACAGGGGGCGGTGGGGCCAACGTCCCGACTTTC
>TRBV19|TRBJ1-2|13|TRBD1|few
CASSFGTGYGYTF
TGTGCCAGTAGTTTCGGGACAGGCTATGGCTACACCTTC
>TRBV30|TRBJ1-1|15|-|-
CAWSVAGRMNTEAFF
TGTGCCTGGAGTGTCGCTGGCCGTATGAACACTGAAGCTTTCTTT
>TRBV19|TRBJ2-1|14|TRBD2|-
CASKGAGASNEQFF
TGTGCCAGTAAAGGAGCGGGAGCTAGCAATGAGCAGTTCTTC
>TRBV28|TRBJ1-1|17|-|-
CASMETGTYRTGTEAFF
TGTGCCAGCATGGAGACCGGGACATATAGGACGGGCACTGAAGCTTTCTTT
>TRBV5-1|TRBJ2-7|17|TRBD2|-
CASSLWSSGRGPYEQYF
TGCGCCAGCAGCTTGTGGTCTAGCGGGAGGGGGCCCTACGAGCAGTACTTC
>TRBV2|TRBJ2-1|15|TRBD1|-
CASSQTGGRYNEQFF
TGTGCCAGCAGTCAGACAGGGGGCAGGTACAATGAGCAGTTCTTC
>TRBV28|TRBJ2-7|13|-|-
CASSLGQSHEQYF
TGTGCCAGCAGCCTTGGACAGTCCCACGAGCAGTACTTC
>TRBV6-1|TRBJ2-1|11|-|-
CASRQANEQFF
TGTGCCAGCAGGCAAGCGAATGAGCAGTTCTTC
>TRBV5-5|TRBJ1-1|14|-|-
CASSPGGRGTEAFF
TGTGCCAGCAGCCCCGGAGGGAGAGGGACTGAAGCTTTCTTT
>TRBV28|TRBJ2-7|13|TRBD1|-
CASSFRDRDEQYF
TGTGCCAGCAGTTTCCGGGACAGGGACGAGCAGTACTTC
>TRBV7-8|TRBJ2-7|20|TRBD1|once
CASSLGGGQGLTSEGYEQYF
TGTGCCAGCAGCTTAGGGGGGGGACAGGGGTTGACTAGCGAGGGTTACGAGCAGTACTTC